The rows below give T cell receptor beta chains drawn from one sample of a study of T-cell memory formation after mild COVID-19. TCRdb recomputed calls from the 5' RACE reads with MiXCR, one row per CDR3 protein. The sample contains 55,000 to 75,000 distinct CDR3 sequences, 28% of which appear only once. The sample comprised PBMCs or a T cell subset sorted from them (not recorded which). Receptor source: a man aged 18 to 29 who had mild COVID-19 (a few samples of this study predate the infection). Cell type and time point are not known. Both conserved end residues are part of each CDR3. The D gene is left open where the match is weak. Some rows mark clone size as missing; the rest say once, few, many or name a class of expanded clone.

j_gene: TRBJ2-5; abundance: .; v_gene: TRBV7-2; d_gene: TRBD2; CDR3aa: CASSLETSGEWETQYF; CDR3nt: TGTGCCAGCAGCTTAGAAACTAGCGGGGAGTGGGAGACCCAGTACTTC
j_gene: TRBJ2-3; abundance: .; v_gene: TRBV2; d_gene: .; CDR3aa: CASLKGQSSTDTQYF; CDR3nt: TGTGCCAGCCTAAAGGGTCAATCTAGCACAGATACGCAGTATTTT
j_gene: TRBJ2-3; abundance: .; v_gene: TRBV27; d_gene: .; CDR3aa: CASSLGGQDTQYF; CDR3nt: TGTGCCAGCAGTTTAGGGGGTCAAGATACGCAGTATTTT
j_gene: TRBJ2-3; abundance: .; v_gene: TRBV2; d_gene: TRBD1; CDR3aa: CASSGLDRTSTDTQYF; CDR3nt: TGTGCCAGCAGTGGATTGGACAGGACTAGCACAGATACGCAGTATTTT
j_gene: TRBJ2-5; abundance: .; v_gene: TRBV25-1; d_gene: .; CDR3aa: CASSPGGRETQYF; CDR3nt: TGTGCCAGCAGCCCTGGGGGGCGGGAGACCCAGTACTTC
j_gene: TRBJ2-3; abundance: .; v_gene: TRBV7-9; d_gene: .; CDR3aa: CASSLGGLDTQYF; CDR3nt: TGTGCCAGCAGCTTAGGGGGTTTGGATACGCAGTATTTT
j_gene: TRBJ2-7; abundance: few; v_gene: TRBV27; d_gene: .; CDR3aa: CASSLMSAASSYEQYF; CDR3nt: TGTGCCAGCAGTTTAATGTCGGCCGCCAGCTCCTACGAGCAGTACTTC
j_gene: TRBJ2-2; abundance: few; v_gene: TRBV9; d_gene: .; CDR3aa: CASSGSGELFF; CDR3nt: TGTGCCAGCAGCGGCTCCGGGGAGCTGTTTTTT
j_gene: TRBJ2-3; abundance: .; v_gene: TRBV9; d_gene: TRBD1; CDR3aa: CASSAGTVTDTQYF; CDR3nt: TGTGCCAGCAGCGCCGGGACAGTTACAGATACGCAGTATTTT
j_gene: TRBJ2-7; abundance: few; v_gene: TRBV7-2; d_gene: .; CDR3aa: CASSDPGYEQYF; CDR3nt: TGTGCCAGCAGCGACCCCGGCTACGAGCAGTACTTC
j_gene: TRBJ2-7; abundance: once; v_gene: TRBV10-3; d_gene: TRBD2; CDR3aa: CAIRSSGTSYEQYF; CDR3nt: TGTGCCATCAGAAGCTCCGGGACTAGCTACGAGCAGTACTTC
j_gene: TRBJ1-2; abundance: many; v_gene: TRBV19; d_gene: TRBD1; CDR3aa: CASRPGQSYGYTF; CDR3nt: TGTGCCAGTAGACCGGGACAGAGCTATGGCTACACCTTC
j_gene: TRBJ1-5; abundance: .; v_gene: TRBV6-2/TRBV6-3; d_gene: .; CDR3aa: CASSYLYRADRGNQPQHF; CDR3nt: TGTGCCAGCAGTTACCTGTACAGGGCAGATAGAGGCAATCAGCCCCAGCATTTT
j_gene: TRBJ2-5; abundance: .; v_gene: TRBV7-9; d_gene: .; CDR3aa: CASSLQGFGETQYF; CDR3nt: TGTGCCAGCAGCTTACAGGGTTTTGGGGAGACCCAGTACTTC
j_gene: TRBJ1-1; abundance: .; v_gene: TRBV27; d_gene: .; CDR3aa: CASSPSGMNTEAFF; CDR3nt: TGTGCCAGCAGTCCCTCGGGCATGAACACTGAAGCTTTCTTT
j_gene: TRBJ1-1; abundance: many; v_gene: TRBV7-9; d_gene: .; CDR3aa: CASSLSQANTEAFF; CDR3nt: TGTGCCAGCAGCTTAAGTCAGGCGAACACTGAAGCTTTCTTT
j_gene: TRBJ2-3; abundance: few; v_gene: TRBV7-3; d_gene: .; CDR3aa: CASSRQGRMADTQYF; CDR3nt: TGTGCCAGCAGCCGGCAGGGGAGGATGGCAGATACGCAGTATTTT
j_gene: TRBJ2-1; abundance: .; v_gene: TRBV25-1; d_gene: .; CDR3aa: CASSDQPHPEFF; CDR3nt: TGTGCCAGCAGTGACCAGCCACATCCAGAGTTCTTC
j_gene: TRBJ2-3; abundance: few; v_gene: TRBV6-1; d_gene: TRBD2; CDR3aa: CASRDPGLAGSTDTQYF; CDR3nt: TGTGCCAGCCGGGATCCGGGACTAGCGGGGAGCACAGATACGCAGTATTTT
j_gene: TRBJ1-2; abundance: few; v_gene: TRBV12-3/TRBV12-4; d_gene: .; CDR3aa: CASSFGGSHYGYTF; CDR3nt: TGTGCCAGCAGTTTTGGGGGTTCCCACTATGGCTACACCTTC
j_gene: TRBJ2-1; abundance: few; v_gene: TRBV6-6; d_gene: .; CDR3aa: CASSYLGKDEQFF; CDR3nt: TGTGCCAGCAGTTACTTGGGGAAGGATGAGCAGTTCTTC
j_gene: TRBJ2-3; abundance: .; v_gene: TRBV6-6; d_gene: .; CDR3aa: CASSYPLLSTDTQYF; CDR3nt: TGTGCCAGCAGTTACCCTCTACTAAGCACAGATACGCAGTATTTT
j_gene: TRBJ2-1; abundance: .; v_gene: TRBV29-1; d_gene: .; CDR3aa: CSVVGRDNNEQFF; CDR3nt: TGCAGCGTTGTAGGACGGGATAACAATGAGCAGTTCTTC
j_gene: TRBJ2-2; abundance: few; v_gene: TRBV29-1; d_gene: TRBD1; CDR3aa: CSIITGTGIAGELFF; CDR3nt: TGCAGCATAATTACCGGGACAGGGATAGCCGGGGAGCTGTTTTTT
j_gene: TRBJ2-5; abundance: .; v_gene: TRBV12-3/TRBV12-4; d_gene: .; CDR3aa: CASSSIGSQETQYF; CDR3nt: TGTGCCAGCAGTTCAATCGGGTCTCAAGAGACCCAGTACTTC
j_gene: TRBJ2-5; abundance: few; v_gene: TRBV20-1; d_gene: TRBD2; CDR3aa: CSARELTSGQETQYF; CDR3nt: TGCAGTGCTAGAGAGCTAACTAGCGGCCAAGAGACCCAGTACTTC
j_gene: TRBJ2-2; abundance: few; v_gene: TRBV20-1; d_gene: .; CDR3aa: CSASEGRDTGELFF; CDR3nt: TGCAGTGCTAGTGAGGGACGGGACACCGGGGAGCTGTTTTTT
j_gene: TRBJ2-3; abundance: few; v_gene: TRBV27; d_gene: .; CDR3aa: CAVRKGEGTDTQYF; CDR3nt: TGTGCCGTAAGGAAGGGGGAGGGAACAGATACGCAGTATTTT
j_gene: TRBJ2-1; abundance: .; v_gene: TRBV5-1; d_gene: .; CDR3aa: CASSKQRGGLYNEQFF; CDR3nt: TGCGCCAGCAGCAAGCAGAGGGGCGGCCTATACAATGAGCAGTTCTTC
j_gene: TRBJ1-2; abundance: .; v_gene: TRBV27; d_gene: TRBD1; CDR3aa: CASRAGGAPDYTF; CDR3nt: TGTGCCAGCAGAGCAGGGGGTGCCCCGGATTACACCTTC
j_gene: TRBJ2-1; abundance: .; v_gene: TRBV6-5; d_gene: TRBD2; CDR3aa: CASSYDAGGPNEQFF; CDR3nt: TGTGCCAGCAGTTACGACGCGGGGGGGCCCAATGAGCAGTTCTTC
j_gene: TRBJ1-1; abundance: .; v_gene: TRBV6-6; d_gene: TRBD1; CDR3aa: CASRDRGRTEAFF; CDR3nt: TGTGCCAGCAGAGACAGGGGGAGGACTGAAGCTTTCTTT
j_gene: TRBJ1-1; abundance: few; v_gene: TRBV4-2; d_gene: .; CDR3aa: CASSQGQRENTEAFF; CDR3nt: TGTGCCAGCAGCCAAGGGCAGAGAGAGAACACTGAAGCTTTCTTT
j_gene: TRBJ2-7; abundance: .; v_gene: TRBV2; d_gene: .; CDR3aa: CASGDLSSGEQYF; CDR3nt: TGTGCCAGCGGTGACCTCAGTAGTGGGGAGCAGTACTTC
j_gene: TRBJ2-7; abundance: .; v_gene: TRBV28; d_gene: TRBD2; CDR3aa: CASSPGTSGAYEQYF; CDR3nt: TGTGCCAGCAGCCCAGGGACTAGCGGGGCCTACGAGCAGTACTTC
j_gene: TRBJ1-4; abundance: many; v_gene: TRBV10-3; d_gene: .; CDR3aa: CAIRPGTGEKLFF; CDR3nt: TGTGCCATCAGGCCGGGAACGGGGGAAAAACTGTTTTTT
j_gene: TRBJ2-7; abundance: .; v_gene: TRBV20-1; d_gene: .; CDR3aa: CSARDPAHSYEQYF; CDR3nt: TGCAGTGCTAGAGATCCGGCGCATTCCTACGAGCAGTACTTC
j_gene: TRBJ2-7; abundance: few; v_gene: TRBV12-3/TRBV12-4; d_gene: TRBD2; CDR3aa: CASSPLAGGPYEQYF; CDR3nt: TGTGCCAGCAGTCCGCTAGCGGGGGGTCCCTACGAGCAGTACTTC
j_gene: TRBJ2-5; abundance: few; v_gene: TRBV7-2; d_gene: .; CDR3aa: CASSFQGRSQETQYF; CDR3nt: TGTGCCAGCAGCTTTCAGGGGCGCTCCCAAGAGACCCAGTACTTC
j_gene: TRBJ2-3; abundance: .; v_gene: TRBV7-9; d_gene: .; CDR3aa: CASSQNGLGWHF; CDR3nt: TGTGCCAGCAGCCAGAATGGCCTAGGATGGCATTTT
j_gene: TRBJ2-1; abundance: .; v_gene: TRBV2; d_gene: TRBD1; CDR3aa: CASSPRGQSYNEQFF; CDR3nt: TGTGCCAGCAGCCCTCGGGGACAGTCCTACAATGAGCAGTTCTTC
j_gene: TRBJ2-3; abundance: .; v_gene: TRBV27; d_gene: TRBD2; CDR3aa: CASSPPAGGARGDTQYF; CDR3nt: TGTGCCAGCAGTCCCCCGGCGGGGGGGGCGAGAGGAGATACGCAGTATTTT
j_gene: TRBJ2-1; abundance: .; v_gene: TRBV11-2; d_gene: .; CDR3aa: CASSSTEQFF; CDR3nt: TGTGCCAGCAGCTCGACAGAGCAGTTCTTC
j_gene: TRBJ2-5; abundance: .; v_gene: TRBV4-1; d_gene: TRBD2; CDR3aa: CASSQDLAGRETQYF; CDR3nt: TGCGCCAGCAGCCAAGATCTAGCGGGGAGGGAGACCCAGTACTTC
j_gene: TRBJ2-3; abundance: few; v_gene: TRBV12-3/TRBV12-4; d_gene: .; CDR3aa: CASSVLGGIPDTQYF; CDR3nt: TGTGCCAGCAGCGTTCTCGGGGGTATCCCAGATACGCAGTATTTT
j_gene: TRBJ2-1; abundance: few; v_gene: TRBV7-8; d_gene: TRBD1; CDR3aa: CASSLDRVAYNEQFF; CDR3nt: TGTGCCAGCAGCTTGGACAGGGTAGCCTACAATGAGCAGTTCTTC
j_gene: TRBJ2-1; abundance: .; v_gene: TRBV5-1; d_gene: .; CDR3aa: CASSLGRANEQFF; CDR3nt: TGCGCCAGCAGCTTGGGCAGGGCTAATGAGCAGTTCTTC
j_gene: TRBJ1-1; abundance: .; v_gene: TRBV20-1; d_gene: .; CDR3aa: CSARSQVVNTEAFF; CDR3nt: TGCAGTGCCAGAAGCCAGGTGGTGAACACTGAAGCTTTCTTT